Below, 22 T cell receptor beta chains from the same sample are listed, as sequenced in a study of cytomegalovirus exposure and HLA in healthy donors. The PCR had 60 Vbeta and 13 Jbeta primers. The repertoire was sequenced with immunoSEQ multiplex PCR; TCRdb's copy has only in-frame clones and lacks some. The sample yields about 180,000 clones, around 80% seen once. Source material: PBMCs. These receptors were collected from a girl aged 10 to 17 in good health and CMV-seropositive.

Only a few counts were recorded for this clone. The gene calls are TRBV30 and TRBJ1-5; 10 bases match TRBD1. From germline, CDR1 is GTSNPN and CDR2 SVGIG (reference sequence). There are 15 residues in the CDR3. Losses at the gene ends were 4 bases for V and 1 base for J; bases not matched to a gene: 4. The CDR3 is CAWKTGGSSNQPQHF. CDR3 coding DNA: TGTGCCTGGAAGACAGGGGGCTCGAGCAATCAGCCCCAGCATTTT.

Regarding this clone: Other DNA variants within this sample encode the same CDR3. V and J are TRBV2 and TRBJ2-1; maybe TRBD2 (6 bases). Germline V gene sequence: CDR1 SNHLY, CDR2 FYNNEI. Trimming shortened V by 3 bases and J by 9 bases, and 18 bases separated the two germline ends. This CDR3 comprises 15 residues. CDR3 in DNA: TGTGCCAGCAGTGAGGGACTGGTGACCGGCGGTGAGCAGTTCTTC. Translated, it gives CASSEGLVTGGEQFF.

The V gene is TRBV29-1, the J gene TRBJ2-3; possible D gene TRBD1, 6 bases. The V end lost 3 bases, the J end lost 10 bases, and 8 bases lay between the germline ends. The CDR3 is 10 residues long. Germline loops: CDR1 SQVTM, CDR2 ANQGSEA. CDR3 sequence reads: CSVDEGAQYF. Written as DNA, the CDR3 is TGCAGCGTTGATGAGGGGGCGCAGTATTTT.

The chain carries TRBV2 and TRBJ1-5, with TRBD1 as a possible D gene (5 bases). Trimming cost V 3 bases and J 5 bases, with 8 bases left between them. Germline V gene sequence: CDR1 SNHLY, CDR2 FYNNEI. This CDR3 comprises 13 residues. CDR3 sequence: CASSEQGYQPQHF. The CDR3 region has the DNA TGTGCCAGCAGTGAGCAGGGATATCAGCCCCAGCATTTT.

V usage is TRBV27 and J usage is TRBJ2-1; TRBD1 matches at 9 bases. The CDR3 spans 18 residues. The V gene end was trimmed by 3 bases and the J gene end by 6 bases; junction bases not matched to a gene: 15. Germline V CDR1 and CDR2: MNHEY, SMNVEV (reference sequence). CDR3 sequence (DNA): TGTGCCAGCAGTTTTCCTCCGGGACAGGGTCGTTTCGGCAATGAGCAGTTCTTC. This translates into CASSFPPGQGRFGNEQFF.

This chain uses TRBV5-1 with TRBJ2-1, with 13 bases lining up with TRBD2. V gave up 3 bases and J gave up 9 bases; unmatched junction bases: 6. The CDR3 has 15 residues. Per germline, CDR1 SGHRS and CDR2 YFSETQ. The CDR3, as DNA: TGCGCCAGCAGCTCACTAGCGGGAGGGCCTGTTGAGCAGTTCTTC. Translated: CASSSLAGGPVEQFF.

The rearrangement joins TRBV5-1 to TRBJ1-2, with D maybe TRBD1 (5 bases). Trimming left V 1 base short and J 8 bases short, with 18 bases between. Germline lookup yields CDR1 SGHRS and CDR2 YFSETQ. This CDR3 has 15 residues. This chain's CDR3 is CASSLSPAGVRGYTF. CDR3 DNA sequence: TGCGCCAGCAGCTTGAGTCCAGCGGGGGTTAGGGGCTACACCTTC.

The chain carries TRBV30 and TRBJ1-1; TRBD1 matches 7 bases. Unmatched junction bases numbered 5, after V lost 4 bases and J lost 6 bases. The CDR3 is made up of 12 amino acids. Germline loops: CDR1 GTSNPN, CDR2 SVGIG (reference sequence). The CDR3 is CAWKRGPAEAFF. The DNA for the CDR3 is TGTGCCTGGAAGAGGGGGCCCGCTGAAGCTTTCTTT.

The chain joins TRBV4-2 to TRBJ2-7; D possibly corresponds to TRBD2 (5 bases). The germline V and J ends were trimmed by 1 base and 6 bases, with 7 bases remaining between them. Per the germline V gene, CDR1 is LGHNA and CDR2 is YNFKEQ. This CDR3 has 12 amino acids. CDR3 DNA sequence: TGTGCCAGCAGCCAAGCCGGGGTCGAGCAGTACTTC. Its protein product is CASSQAGVEQYF.

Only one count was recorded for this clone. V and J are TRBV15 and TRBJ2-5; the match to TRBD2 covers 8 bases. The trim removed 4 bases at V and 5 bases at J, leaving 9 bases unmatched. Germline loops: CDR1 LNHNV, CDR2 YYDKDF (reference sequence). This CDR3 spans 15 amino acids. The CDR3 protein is CATSIPSGREETQYF. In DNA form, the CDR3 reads TGTGCCACCAGCATTCCCAGCGGGAGAGAGGAGACCCAGTACTTC.

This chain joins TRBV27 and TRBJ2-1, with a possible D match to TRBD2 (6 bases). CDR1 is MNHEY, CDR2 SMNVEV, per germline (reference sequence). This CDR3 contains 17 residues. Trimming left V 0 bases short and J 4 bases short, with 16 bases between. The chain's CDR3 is CASSLSIGRNPYNEQFF. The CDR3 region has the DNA TGTGCCAGCAGTTTATCGATTGGGAGGAACCCTTACAATGAGCAGTTCTTC.

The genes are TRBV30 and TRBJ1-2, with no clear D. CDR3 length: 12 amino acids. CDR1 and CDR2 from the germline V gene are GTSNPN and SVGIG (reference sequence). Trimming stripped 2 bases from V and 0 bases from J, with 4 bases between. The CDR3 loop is CAWSSSNYGYTF. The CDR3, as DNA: TGTGCCTGGAGTTCTTCTAACTATGGCTACACCTTC.

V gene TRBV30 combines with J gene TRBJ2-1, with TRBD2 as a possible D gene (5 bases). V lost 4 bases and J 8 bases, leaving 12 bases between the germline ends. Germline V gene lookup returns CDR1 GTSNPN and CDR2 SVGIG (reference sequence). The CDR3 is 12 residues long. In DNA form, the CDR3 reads TGTGCCTGGAAGGGCCCGAGGGATGAGCAGTTCTTC. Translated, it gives CAWKGPRDEQFF.

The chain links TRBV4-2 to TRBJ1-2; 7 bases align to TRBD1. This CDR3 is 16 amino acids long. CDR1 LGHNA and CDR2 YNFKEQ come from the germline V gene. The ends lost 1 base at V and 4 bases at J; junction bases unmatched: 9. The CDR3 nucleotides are TGTGCCAGCAGCCAAGGTGAGGACAGGCGGCTCTATGGCTACACCTTC. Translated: CASSQGEDRRLYGYTF.

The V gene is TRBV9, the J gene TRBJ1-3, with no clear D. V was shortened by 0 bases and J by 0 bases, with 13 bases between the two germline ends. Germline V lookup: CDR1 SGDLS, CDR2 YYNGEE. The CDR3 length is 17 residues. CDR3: CASSVEPLLSSGNTIYF. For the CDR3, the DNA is TGTGCCAGCAGCGTAGAACCTCTATTGAGCTCTGGAAACACCATATATTTT.

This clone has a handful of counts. The CDR3, as DNA: TGTGCCAGCAGCTTAAACCCTCACAGTCCGACAGATACGCAGTATTTT. Its translation: CASSLNPHSPTDTQYF. The V and J genes are TRBV7-6 and TRBJ2-3; D is unresolved. Germline V gene sequence: CDR1 SGHVS, CDR2 FNYEAQ. The germline V and J ends were trimmed by 2 bases and 3 bases, with 15 bases remaining between them. The CDR3 has 16 amino acids.

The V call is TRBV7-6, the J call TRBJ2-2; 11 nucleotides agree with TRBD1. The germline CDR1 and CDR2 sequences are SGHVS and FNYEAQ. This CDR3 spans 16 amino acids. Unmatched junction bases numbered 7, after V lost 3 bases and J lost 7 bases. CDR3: CASSFGQGALVGELFF. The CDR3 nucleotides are TGTGCCAGCAGCTTCGGACAGGGGGCGCTCGTCGGGGAGCTGTTTTTT.

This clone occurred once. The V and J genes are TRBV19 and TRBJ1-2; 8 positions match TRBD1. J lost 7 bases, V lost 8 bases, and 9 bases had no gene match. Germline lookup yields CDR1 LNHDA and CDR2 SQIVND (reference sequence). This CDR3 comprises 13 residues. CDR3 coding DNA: TGTGCCAGTGATGCCGGGACAGGCCGTGGCTACACCTTC. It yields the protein CASDAGTGRGYTF.

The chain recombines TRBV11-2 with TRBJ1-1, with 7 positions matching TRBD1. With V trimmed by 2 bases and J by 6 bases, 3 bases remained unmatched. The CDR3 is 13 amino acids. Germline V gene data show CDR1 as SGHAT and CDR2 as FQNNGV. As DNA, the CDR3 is TGTGCCAGCAGCTTAACAGGGGCAGCTGAAGCTTTCTTT. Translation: CASSLTGAAEAFF.

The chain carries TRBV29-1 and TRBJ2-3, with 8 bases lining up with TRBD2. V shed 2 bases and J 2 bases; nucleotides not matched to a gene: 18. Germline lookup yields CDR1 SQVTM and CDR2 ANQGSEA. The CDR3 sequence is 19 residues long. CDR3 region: CSVELGPWTSRSITDTQYF. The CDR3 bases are TGCAGCGTTGAACTGGGACCCTGGACTAGCCGGTCTATCACAGATACGCAGTATTTT.

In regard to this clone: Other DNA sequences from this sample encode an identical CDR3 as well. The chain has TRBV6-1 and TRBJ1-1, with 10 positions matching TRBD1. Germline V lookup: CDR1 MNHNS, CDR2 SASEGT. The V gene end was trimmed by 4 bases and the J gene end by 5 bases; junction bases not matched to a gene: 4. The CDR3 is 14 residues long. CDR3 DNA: TGTGCCAGCAGTGGTTGGACAGGGGGTACTGAAGCTTTCTTT. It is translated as CASSGWTGGTEAFF.

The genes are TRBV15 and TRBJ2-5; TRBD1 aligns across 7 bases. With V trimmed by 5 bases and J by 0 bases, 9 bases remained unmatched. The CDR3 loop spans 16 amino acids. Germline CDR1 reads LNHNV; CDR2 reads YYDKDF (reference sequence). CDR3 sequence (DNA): TGTGCCACCAGCGACACCGACAGGGCAAACCAAGAGACCCAGTACTTC. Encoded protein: CATSDTDRANQETQYF.